This entry is about one T cell receptor (beta chain). The antigen is undetermined. The protocol was immunoSEQ multiplex PCR, while the TCRdb copy is restricted to in-frame clones and leaves out a portion. The sample has 2 million to 2.5 million clones, 90% to 95% seen once; the top ten hold 0.35% to 0.45%. The sample is drawn from a study of shared clonotypes between healthy human individuals. Points from the study as a whole: How much donors shared clonotypes was expected to be affected by sequencing depth.

Looked up from germline, CDR1 is SGHNT and CDR2 is YYREEE (reference sequence). The CDR3 sequence is 15 residues long. V gave up 5 bases and J gave up 6 bases; unmatched junction bases: 10. What was sequenced was naive CD4+ T cells from PBMCs. Subset specified: CD45RA+ positively selected. V and J are TRBV5-4 and TRBJ2-1; 8 bases are shared with TRBD2. This clonotype was sampled from a man younger than 35 in good health. Some clones in this sample may be carry-over from other donors' samples. CDR3 sequence (DNA): TGTGCCAGCAGGAGTGTAAGCGGGAGTGCCAATGAGCAGTTCTTC. Protein product: CASRSVSGSANEQFF.